Reported below is one T cell receptor beta chain. Other DNA sequences within the sample encode an identical CDR3. The data are from a study of shared clonotypes between healthy human individuals. Here immunoSEQ multiplex PCR was the method, and the copy in TCRdb shows in-frame clones only, minus some. The sample yields about 2,200,000 clones, roughly 91% seen once. The CDR3 has 13 amino acids. Germline CDR1 reads MNHEY; CDR2 reads SMNVEV (reference sequence). With 3 bases removed from V and 1 base from J, the gap between germline ends came to 7 bases. Terminally differentiated effector memory CD45RA+ cells were excluded by CCR7 positive selection of CD45RO-negative cells.

The clonotype was recovered from a young man in good health. Some clones in this sample may be carry-over from other donors' samples. The sample taken for sequencing was naive CD8+ T cells from PBMCs. The rearrangement uses TRBV27 and TRBJ2-7; D is undetermined. The CDR3 region is CASSFASSYEQYF. The CDR3 nucleotides are TGTGCCAGCAGTTTCGCTAGTTCCTACGAGCAGTACTTC.